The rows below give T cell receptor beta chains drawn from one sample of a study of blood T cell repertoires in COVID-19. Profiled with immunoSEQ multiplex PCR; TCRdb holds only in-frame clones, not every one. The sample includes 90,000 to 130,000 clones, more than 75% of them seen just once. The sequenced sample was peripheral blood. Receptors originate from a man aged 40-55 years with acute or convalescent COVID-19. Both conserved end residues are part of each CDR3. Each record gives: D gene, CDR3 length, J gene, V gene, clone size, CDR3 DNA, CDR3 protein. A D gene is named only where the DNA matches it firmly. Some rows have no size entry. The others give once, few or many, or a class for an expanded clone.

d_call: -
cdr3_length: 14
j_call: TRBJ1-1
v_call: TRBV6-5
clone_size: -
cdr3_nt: TGTGCCAGCAGTTACGCCGGGGGGAACACTGAAGCTTTCTTT
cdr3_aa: CASSYAGGNTEAFF

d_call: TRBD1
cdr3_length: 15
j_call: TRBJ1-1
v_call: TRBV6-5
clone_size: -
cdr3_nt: TGTGCCAGCAGAGCAATCCAGGGGGCGTTCACTGAAGCTTTCTTT
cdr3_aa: CASRAIQGAFTEAFF

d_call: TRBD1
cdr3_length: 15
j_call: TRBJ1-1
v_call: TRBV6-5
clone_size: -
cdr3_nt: TGTGCCAGCAGACACGTTGGACAGGGGGCACCTGAAGCTTTCTTT
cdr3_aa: CASRHVGQGAPEAFF

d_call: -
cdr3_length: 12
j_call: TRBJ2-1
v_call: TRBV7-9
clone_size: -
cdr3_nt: TGTGCCAGCAGCTTCCCGGCGGGTGAGCAGTTCTTC
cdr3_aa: CASSFPAGEQFF

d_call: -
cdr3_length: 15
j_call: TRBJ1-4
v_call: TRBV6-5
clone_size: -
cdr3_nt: TGTGCCAGCGCCGTATACCAGGGCTCTAATGAAAAACTGTTTTTT
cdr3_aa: CASAVYQGSNEKLFF

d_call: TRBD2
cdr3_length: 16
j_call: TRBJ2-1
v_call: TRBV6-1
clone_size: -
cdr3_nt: TGTGCCAGCAGTGAAGGCTGGAGCGGGATTGGGTGGGGGCAGTTCTTC
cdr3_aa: CASSEGWSGIGWGQFF

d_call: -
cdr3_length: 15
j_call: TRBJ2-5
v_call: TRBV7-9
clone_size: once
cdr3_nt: TGTGCCAGCAGCTTAGGGCGGCAGTACCAAGAGACCCAGTACTTC
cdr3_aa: CASSLGRQYQETQYF

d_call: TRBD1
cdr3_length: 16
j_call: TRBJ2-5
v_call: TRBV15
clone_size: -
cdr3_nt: TGTGCCACCAGCAGAGACCCAGGGACAGTACAAGAGACCCAGTACTTC
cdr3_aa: CATSRDPGTVQETQYF

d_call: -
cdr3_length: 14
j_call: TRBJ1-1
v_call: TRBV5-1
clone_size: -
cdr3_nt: TGCGCCAGCAGCTTGGCCGGGGGTAACACTGAAGCTTTCTTT
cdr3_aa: CASSLAGGNTEAFF

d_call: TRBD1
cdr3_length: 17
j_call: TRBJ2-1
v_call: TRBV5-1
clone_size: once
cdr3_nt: TGCGCCAGCAGCCTAATCAATCCGGGACAGATCCCTGGTGAGCAGTTCTTC
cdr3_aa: CASSLINPGQIPGEQFF

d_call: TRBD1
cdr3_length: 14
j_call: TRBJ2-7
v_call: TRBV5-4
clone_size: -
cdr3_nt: TGTGCCAGCAGCCCCACAGGGGGTGTGGACGAGCAGTACTTC
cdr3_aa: CASSPTGGVDEQYF

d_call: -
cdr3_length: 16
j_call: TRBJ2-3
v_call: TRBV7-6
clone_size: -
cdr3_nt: TGTGCCAGCAGCTCCGGCAGGGGGAGGCTCACAGATACGCAGTATTTT
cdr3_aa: CASSSGRGRLTDTQYF

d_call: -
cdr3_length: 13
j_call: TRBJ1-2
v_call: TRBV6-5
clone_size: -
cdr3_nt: TGTGCCAGCAAACGACAGTCTAACTATGGCTACACCTTC
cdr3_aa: CASKRQSNYGYTF

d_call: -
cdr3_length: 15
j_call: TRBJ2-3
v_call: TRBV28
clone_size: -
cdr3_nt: TGTGCCAGCACCCCTCCCGGGGTAGGGCTAGATACGCAGTATTTT
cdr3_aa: CASTPPGVGLDTQYF

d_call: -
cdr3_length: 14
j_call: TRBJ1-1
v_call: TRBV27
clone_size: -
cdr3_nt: TGTGCCAGCAGTTTACAGGGTCTGAACACTGAAGCTTTCTTT
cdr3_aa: CASSLQGLNTEAFF

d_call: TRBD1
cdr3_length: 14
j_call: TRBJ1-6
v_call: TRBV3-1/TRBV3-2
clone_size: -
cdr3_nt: TGTGCCAGCAGCCACGGGACAGCAAATTCACCCCTCCACTTT
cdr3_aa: CASSHGTANSPLHF

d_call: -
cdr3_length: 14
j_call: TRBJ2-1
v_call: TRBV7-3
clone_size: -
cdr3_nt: TGTGCCAGCAGCTTATCAGGGGGGTACAATGAGCAGTTCTTC
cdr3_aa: CASSLSGGYNEQFF

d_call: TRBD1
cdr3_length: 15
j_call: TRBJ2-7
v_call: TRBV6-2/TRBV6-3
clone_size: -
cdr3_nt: TGTGCCAGCAGTCGACTTGGACAGGGGGCTTACGAGCAGTACTTC
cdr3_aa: CASSRLGQGAYEQYF

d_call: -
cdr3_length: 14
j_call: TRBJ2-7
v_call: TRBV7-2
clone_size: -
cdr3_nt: TGTGCCAGCAGCCCCCGAAGCGGGCCTAGGGAGCAGTACTTC
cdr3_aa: CASSPRSGPREQYF

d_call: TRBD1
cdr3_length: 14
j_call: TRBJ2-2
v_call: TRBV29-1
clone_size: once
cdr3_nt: TGCAGCGTTGTTGAGGGGGCGCGGGCCGGGGAGCTGTTTTTT
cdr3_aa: CSVVEGARAGELFF

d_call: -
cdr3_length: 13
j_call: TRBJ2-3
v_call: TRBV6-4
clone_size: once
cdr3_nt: TGTGCCAGTGCTGCGGAGTTTGGGGATACGCAGTATTTT
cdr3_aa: CASAAEFGDTQYF

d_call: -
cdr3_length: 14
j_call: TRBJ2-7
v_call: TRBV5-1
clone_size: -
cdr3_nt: TGCGCCAGCAGCTTAACGGTTGGTTCAGGCGAGCAGTACTTC
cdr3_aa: CASSLTVGSGEQYF

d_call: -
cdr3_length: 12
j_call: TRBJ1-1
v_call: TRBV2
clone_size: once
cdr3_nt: TGTGCCAGCAGTGAAATATTACTCGAAGCTTTCTTT
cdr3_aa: CASSEILLEAFF

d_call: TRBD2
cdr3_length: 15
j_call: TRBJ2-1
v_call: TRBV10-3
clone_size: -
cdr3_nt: TGTGCCATCAGCCAACTAGCGGGAGAGGAGGGTGAGCAGTTCTTC
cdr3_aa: CAISQLAGEEGEQFF

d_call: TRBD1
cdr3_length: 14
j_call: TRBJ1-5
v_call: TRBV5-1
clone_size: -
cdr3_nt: TGCGCCAGCAGCCCGGGACAGGTCAATCAGCCCCAGCATTTT
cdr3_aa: CASSPGQVNQPQHF

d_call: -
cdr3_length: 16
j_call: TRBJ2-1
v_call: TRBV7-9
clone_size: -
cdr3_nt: TGTGCCAGCAGCCCCTCGGACCCGAAATCCCGGGGTGAGCAGTTCTTC
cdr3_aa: CASSPSDPKSRGEQFF

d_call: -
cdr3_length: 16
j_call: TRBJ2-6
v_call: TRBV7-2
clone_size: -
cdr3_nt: TGTGCCAGCAGCTTCGCAGATTTCTCTGGGGCCAACGTCCTGACTTTC
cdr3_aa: CASSFADFSGANVLTF

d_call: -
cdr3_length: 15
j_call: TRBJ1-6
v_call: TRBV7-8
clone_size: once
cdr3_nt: TGTGCCAGCAGCCTTTTGGGACACCATAATTCACCCCTCCACTTT
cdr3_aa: CASSLLGHHNSPLHF

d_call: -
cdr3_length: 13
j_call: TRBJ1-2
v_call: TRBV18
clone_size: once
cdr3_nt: TGTGCCAGCTCACCCTTACAGGGTGATGGCTACACCTTC
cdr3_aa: CASSPLQGDGYTF

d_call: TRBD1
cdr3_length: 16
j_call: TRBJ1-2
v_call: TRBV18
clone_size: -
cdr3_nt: TGTGCCAGCTCACCCGCAGGGGGGACGGATGACTATGGCTACACCTTC
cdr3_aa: CASSPAGGTDDYGYTF

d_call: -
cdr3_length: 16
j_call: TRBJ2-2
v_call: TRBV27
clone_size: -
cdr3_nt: TGTGCCAGCAGTTTACGGGGGATCGCGAACACCGGGGAGCTGTTTTTT
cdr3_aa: CASSLRGIANTGELFF

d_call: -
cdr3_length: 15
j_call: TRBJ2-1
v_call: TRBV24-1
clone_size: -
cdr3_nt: TGTGCCACCACTAATGGAAGAGGGAGTCGCCATGAGCAGTTCTTC
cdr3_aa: CATTNGRGSRHEQFF

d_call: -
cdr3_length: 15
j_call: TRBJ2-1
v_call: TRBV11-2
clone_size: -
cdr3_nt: TGTGCCAGCAGCTTTATCATGGGCTTCACATATGAGCAGTTCTTC
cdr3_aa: CASSFIMGFTYEQFF

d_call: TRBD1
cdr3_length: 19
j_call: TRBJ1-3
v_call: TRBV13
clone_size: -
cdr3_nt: TGTGCCAGCAGCTCCTACGAGACAGGGGCCGTTATCTCTGGAAACACCATATATTTT
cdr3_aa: CASSSYETGAVISGNTIYF

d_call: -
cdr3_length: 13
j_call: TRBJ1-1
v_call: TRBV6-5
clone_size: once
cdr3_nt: TGTGCCTGCGCCAGGTCGCCAAACACTGAAGCTTTCTTT
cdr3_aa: CACARSPNTEAFF

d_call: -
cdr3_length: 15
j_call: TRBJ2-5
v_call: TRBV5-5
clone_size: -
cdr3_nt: TGTGCCAGCAGCTTAAACCGGGACTACCAAGAGACCCAGTACTTC
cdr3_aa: CASSLNRDYQETQYF

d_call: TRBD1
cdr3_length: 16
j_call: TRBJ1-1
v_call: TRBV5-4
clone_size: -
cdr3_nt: TGTGCCAGCAGCCTCTTCATGACAGGGGGCAGTACTGAAGCTTTCTTT
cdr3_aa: CASSLFMTGGSTEAFF

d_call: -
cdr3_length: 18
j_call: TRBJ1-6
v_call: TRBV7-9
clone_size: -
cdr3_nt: TGTGCCAGCAGCTTAGTACCTCGGGGAGTAAATTCTATTTCACCCCTCCACTTT
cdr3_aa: CASSLVPRGVNSISPLHF

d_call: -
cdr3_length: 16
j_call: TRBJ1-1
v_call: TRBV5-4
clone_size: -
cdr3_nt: TGTGCCAGCAGCTTGGGGGGAGGGCGTCTGGGCGCTGAAGCTTTCTTT
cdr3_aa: CASSLGGGRLGAEAFF

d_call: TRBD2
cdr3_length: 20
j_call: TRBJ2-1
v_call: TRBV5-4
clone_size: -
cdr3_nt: TGTGCCAGCAACCTTTTGCCCTCGGGACTAGCGGGGCGGACCTACAATGAGCAGTTCTTC
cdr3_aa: CASNLLPSGLAGRTYNEQFF

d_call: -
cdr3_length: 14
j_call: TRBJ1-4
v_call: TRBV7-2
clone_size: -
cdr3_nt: TGTGCCAGCAGCTCCCGGGGGGCGGGGGAAAAACTGTTTTTT
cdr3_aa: CASSSRGAGEKLFF

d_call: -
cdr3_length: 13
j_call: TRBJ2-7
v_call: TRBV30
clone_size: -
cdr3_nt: TGTGCCTGGAGCGACAGGCCGACCTACGAGCAGTACTTC
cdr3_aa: CAWSDRPTYEQYF

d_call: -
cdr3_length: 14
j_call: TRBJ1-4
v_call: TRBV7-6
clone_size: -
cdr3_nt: TGTGCCAGCAGCCTGGGGCCGGGTAATGAAAAACTGTTTTTT
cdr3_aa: CASSLGPGNEKLFF

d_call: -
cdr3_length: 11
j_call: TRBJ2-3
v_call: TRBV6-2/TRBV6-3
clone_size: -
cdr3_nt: TGTGCCAGCAGTCTACCGGGTACGCAGTATTTT
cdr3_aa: CASSLPGTQYF

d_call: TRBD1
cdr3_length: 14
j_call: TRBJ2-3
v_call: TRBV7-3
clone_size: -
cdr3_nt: TGTGCCAGCAGCGTCGGACAGGTGGGGGATACGCAGTATTTT
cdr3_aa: CASSVGQVGDTQYF

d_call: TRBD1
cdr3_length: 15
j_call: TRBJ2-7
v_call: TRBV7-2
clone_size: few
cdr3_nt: TGTGCCAGCAGCTTAGCGGGACAGGGGGCATACGAGCAGTACTTC
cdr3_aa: CASSLAGQGAYEQYF

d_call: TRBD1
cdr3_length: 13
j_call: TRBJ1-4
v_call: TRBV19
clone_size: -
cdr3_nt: TGTGCCAGTAGTAAGACAGGGGGGGAAAAACTGTTTTTT
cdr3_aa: CASSKTGGEKLFF

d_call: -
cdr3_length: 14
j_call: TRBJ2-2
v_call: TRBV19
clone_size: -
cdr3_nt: TGTGCCACCACGTACAGGGTGGGCACCGGGGAGCTGTTTTTT
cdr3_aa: CATTYRVGTGELFF

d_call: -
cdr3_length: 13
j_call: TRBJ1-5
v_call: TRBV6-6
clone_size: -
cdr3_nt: TGTGCCAGCAGTCCAACAGGGTTACAGCCCCAGCATTTT
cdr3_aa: CASSPTGLQPQHF

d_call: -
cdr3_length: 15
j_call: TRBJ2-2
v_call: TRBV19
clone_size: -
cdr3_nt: TGTGCCAGTACCGGTTCGGGGGTCGGCACCGGGGAGCTGTTTTTT
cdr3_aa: CASTGSGVGTGELFF

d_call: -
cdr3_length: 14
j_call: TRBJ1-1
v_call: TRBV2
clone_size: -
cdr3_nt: TGTGCCAGCAGTGAAAACACAGCGGGGGCTGAAGCTTTCTTT
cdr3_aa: CASSENTAGAEAFF

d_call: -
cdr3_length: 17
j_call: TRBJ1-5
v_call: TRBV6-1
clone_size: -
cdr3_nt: TGTGCCAGCAGTGAAGCGCGTTTCCAGGGGTCGCGACAGCCCCAGCATTTT
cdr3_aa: CASSEARFQGSRQPQHF